This T cell receptor (beta chain) was sequenced during a study of CD4 and CD8 cells across lung adenocarcinoma regions. Trimming took off 5 bases at V and 10 bases at J, with 18 bases between the two ends. The CDR3 consists of 14 residues. The patients had localized lung adenocarcinoma, a non-small cell subtype. Each CDR3 protein gets one entry after TCRdb re-called the PCR reads with MiXCR. This table has over 20,000 distinct CDR3 sequences, around 50% appearing once. Material for sequencing was CD8+ T cells from the center of a lung tumor. The receptor was isolated from a female donor with lung adenocarcinoma. The CD4 and CD8 labels of this study may be unreliable. V gene TRBV12-3 or TRBV12-4 combines with J gene TRBJ2-1; the D gene is possibly TRBD2 (6 bases). The CDR3 here is CASSMVSGPYEQFF. CDR3 bases: TGTGCCAGCAGTATGGTTAGCGGCCCCTACGAGCAGTTCTTC.